This passage covers 9 T cell receptor beta chains from one sample sequenced in a study of CD8 T cells in Susac syndrome. Reverse transcription used roughly 0.45 to 1 ug RNA and random hexamers. TCRdb called the immunoSEQ multiplex PCR reads again in MiXCR, with one record for every CDR3 protein. This table holds 65,000 to 85,000 distinct CDR3 sequences, approximately 93% found once. Sequencing was performed on CD8+ T cells from PBMCs. These receptors were taken from a human donor with Susac syndrome.

The chain couples TRBV29-1 to TRBJ1-1; D ambiguous. Germline values: CDR1 SQVTM, CDR2 ANQGSEA. The germline V and J ends were trimmed by 3 bases and 4 bases, with 15 bases remaining between them. The CDR3 has 14 residues. The CDR3 coding sequence is TGCAGCGTTGATGGTATAATTCAGAGCACTGAAGCTTTCTTT. It is translated as CSVDGIIQSTEAFF. The variable domain in full, with the rest retrieved from reference TRBV29-1 and TRBJ1-1, is SAVISQKPSRDICQRGTSLTIQCQVDSQVTMMFWYRQQPGQSLTLIATANQGSEATYESGFVIDKFPISRPNLTFSTLTVSNMSPEDSSIYLCSVDGIIQSTEAFFGQGTRLTVV.

The rearrangement joins TRBV7-8 to TRBJ2-3, with TRBD2 identical over 10 bases. Germline CDR1 is SGHVS and CDR2 is FQNEAQ. The V gene end was trimmed by 3 bases and the J gene end by 6 bases; junction bases not matched to a gene: 6. There are 15 residues in the CDR3. The CDR3: CASSFPGLAHDTQYF. CDR3 nucleotides: TGTGCCAGCAGCTTTCCGGGACTAGCGCATGATACGCAGTATTTT. The entire variable domain, with the rest obtained from reference TRBV7-8 and TRBJ2-3, is as follows: GAGVSQSPRYKVAKRGQDVALRCDPISGHVSLFWYQQALGQGPEFLTYFQNEAQLDKSGLPSDRFFAERPEGSVSTLKIQRTQQEDSAVYLCASSFPGLAHDTQYFGPGTRLTVL.

The rearrangement links TRBV7-9 to TRBJ1-5, with 7 bases identical to TRBD1. The trim removed 5 bases at V and 0 bases at J, leaving 7 bases unmatched. This CDR3 region has 16 residues. Germline V gives CDR1 SEHNR, CDR2 FQNEAQ (reference sequence). The CDR3 spells CASSGDSEHSNQPQHF. CDR3 bases: TGTGCCAGCAGCGGGGACAGCGAACATAGCAATCAGCCCCAGCATTTT.

This chain connects TRBV27 to TRBJ1-2; 8 bases fit TRBD1. Germline V gene lookup returns CDR1 MNHEY and CDR2 SMNVEV (reference sequence). This CDR3 comprises 15 residues. V lost 6 bases to trimming and J lost 4 bases; unmatched junction nucleotides: 10. This CDR3 is CASSSSQGAVYGYTF. Here the CDR3 DNA reads TGTGCCAGCAGCTCCTCCCAGGGGGCGGTCTATGGCTACACCTTC.

The rearrangement joins TRBV6-1 to TRBJ1-1, with D hard to call. This CDR3 is 12 amino acids long. V was trimmed by 2 bases and J by 8 bases, leaving 9 bases between them. Germline V lookup: CDR1 MNHNS, CDR2 SASEGT. The CDR3 DNA is TGTGCCAGCAGTGAAATGAGGGCGGAAGCTTTCTTT. Translated, it gives CASSEMRAEAFF.

The chain combines TRBV9 with TRBJ1-1; 8 nucleotides align to TRBD1. Trimming took 3 bases from V and 7 from J; bases not matched to a gene: 11. This CDR3 is 15 amino acids long. Germline V lookup: CDR1 SGDLS, CDR2 YYNGEE. The CDR3 is CASSADRGPFREAFF. CDR3 sequence (DNA): TGTGCCAGCAGCGCAGACAGGGGCCCTTTTCGTGAAGCTTTCTTT.

J is TRBJ1-1 and V is TRBV20-1, with D hard to call. V gave up 0 bases and J gave up 7 bases, with 15 bases separating them. The CDR3 extends over 14 amino acids. Germline CDR1 and CDR2: DFQATT and SNEGSKA (reference sequence). CDR3 region: CSARDQTGHHEAFF. The CDR3 bases are TGCAGTGCTAGAGATCAAACCGGGCACCATGAAGCTTTCTTT.

The V and J genes are TRBV7-2 and TRBJ2-1; D might be TRBD2 (6 bases). This CDR3 region has 14 residues. CDR1 and CDR2 from the germline V gene are SGHTA and FQGNSA. Deletions cut 7 bases from V and 8 bases from J, with 18 bases between. CDR3 coding DNA: TGTGCCAGCACCGAAGGCTTCATAGCGGATGAGCAGTTCTTC. Protein: CASTEGFIADEQFF.

V is TRBV9 and J is TRBJ2-3; TRBD2 matches 8 bases. Germline CDR1 and CDR2: SGDLS and YYNGEE. This CDR3 has 17 residues. After removal of 4 bases from V and 1 base from J, the junction contained 11 bases not matched to a gene. The CDR3 sequence is CASSSTPLAVGTDTQYF. CDR3 DNA: TGTGCCAGCAGCTCGACACCACTAGCGGTGGGCACAGATACGCAGTATTTT.